The rows below give T cell receptor beta chains drawn from one sample of a study of identical twins. From the 5' RACE reads, TCRdb called clonotypes with MiXCR, one entry per CDR3 protein. The table shows some 1,700,000 distinct CDR3 sequences, with about 32% occurring only once. Source material: cord blood. The receptors shown here come from a newborn girl in good health. Both conserved end residues are part of each CDR3. Fields, in order: J gene, clone size, D gene, V gene, CDR3 DNA, CDR3 protein. A D gene is named only where the DNA matches it firmly. Clone size appears in some rows only: once, few, many, or a class for an expanded clone.

>TRBJ2-1|.|.|TRBV20-1
TGCAGTGCTAGAGAGGTTCGCGGGGAAGGGAATGAGCAGTTCTTC
CSAREVRGEGNEQFF
>TRBJ2-1|.|.|TRBV4-2
TGTGCCAGCAGCCAAGAAATGGGGCGACCCCAGTTCTTC
CASSQEMGRPQFF
>TRBJ2-3|few|TRBD2|TRBV11-2
TGTGCCAGCAGAGGAATAGCGGGATCCATCACAGATACGCAGTATTTT
CASRGIAGSITDTQYF
>TRBJ2-7|.|.|TRBV10-3
TGTGCCATCAGTGATGGGTTGGAGAGCTCCTACGAGCAGTACTTC
CAISDGLESSYEQYF
>TRBJ1-5|.|.|TRBV4-1
TGCGCCAGCAGCCAAGAAGGGTTGATTGGGTATAGCAATCAGCCCCAGCATTTT
CASSQEGLIGYSNQPQHF
>TRBJ2-3|.|.|TRBV20-1
TGCAGTGCTAGAGCCCCACAGGGCACAGATACGCAGTATTTT
CSARAPQGTDTQYF
>TRBJ2-1|few|.|TRBV12-3/TRBV12-4
TGTGCCAGCAGGTTCGGCCTCGATCGCCTCTACAATGAGCAGTTCTTC
CASRFGLDRLYNEQFF
>TRBJ2-2|.|TRBD2|TRBV5-1
TGCGCCAGCAGCAATTCTAGCGGGAGGACCGGGGAGCTGTTTTTT
CASSNSSGRTGELFF
>TRBJ2-4|.|TRBD1|TRBV28
TGTGCCAGCAGTCGCCCAGGGGACAGGGACAAAAACATTCAGTACTTC
CASSRPGDRDKNIQYF
>TRBJ1-5|.|.|TRBV6-1
TGTGCCAGCAGAGACAGCCTCAATCAGCCCCAGCATTTT
CASRDSLNQPQHF
>TRBJ2-7|.|.|TRBV21-1
TGTGCCAGTATTGGGATCTGGTGCTCCTACGAGCAGTACTTC
CASIGIWCSYEQYF